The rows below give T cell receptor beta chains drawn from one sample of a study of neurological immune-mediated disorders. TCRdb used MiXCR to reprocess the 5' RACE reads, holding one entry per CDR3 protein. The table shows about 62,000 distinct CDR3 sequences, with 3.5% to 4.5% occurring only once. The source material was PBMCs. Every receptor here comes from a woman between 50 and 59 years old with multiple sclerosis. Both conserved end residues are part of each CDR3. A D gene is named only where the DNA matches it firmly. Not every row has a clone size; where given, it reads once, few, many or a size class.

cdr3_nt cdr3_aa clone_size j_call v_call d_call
TGTGCCAGCAGCTTCTTCGGGAGCTCTGAAGCTTTCTTT CASSFFGSSEAFF many TRBJ1-1 TRBV7-9 -
TGCGCCAGCAGCTCGACGTCAGACATCCTCTATGGCTACACCTTC CASSSTSDILYGYTF many TRBJ1-2 TRBV5-1 -
TGCGCCAGCAGCACTAGCGGGACGTACAATGAGCAGTTCTTC CASSTSGTYNEQFF many TRBJ2-1 TRBV5-1 TRBD2
TGCGCCAGCAGCTCGCCCGAGGGGACCAACTATGGCTACACCTTC CASSSPEGTNYGYTF many TRBJ1-2 TRBV5-1 -
TGTGCCAGCAGCTTACGGCGGGGGCCCACTGAAGCTTTCTTT CASSLRRGPTEAFF many TRBJ1-1 TRBV7-2 -
TGCGCCAGCAGCTTGGATGGGACAGGGGTTCAGCCCCAGAATTTT CASSLDGTGVQPQNF few TRBJ1-5 TRBV5-1 TRBD1
TGCAGTGCACTCGGGACTAGCGGGCCGTACAATGAGCAGTTCTTC CSALGTSGPYNEQFF many TRBJ2-1 TRBV20-1 TRBD2
TGCAGTGCCAGAGGCCCGGGACAGGGGTACAATGAGCAGTTCTTC CSARGPGQGYNEQFF many TRBJ2-1 TRBV20-1 TRBD1
TGCGCCAGCAGCTTGGGGGGGAACGATCAGCCCCAGAATTTT CASSLGGNDQPQNF few TRBJ1-5 TRBV5-1 -
TGTGCCAGCAGCCCCGGGACTAGCGGGATTGCAATTCAGTACTTC CASSPGTSGIAIQYF - TRBJ2-4 TRBV7-2 TRBD2
TGCAGTGCTACGCACCCGGGCACTGAAGCTTTCTTT CSATHPGTEAFF many TRBJ1-1 TRBV20-1 -
TGCGCCAGCAGCCAAGATGTTAGGCCCGATGGCTACACCTTC CASSQDVRPDGYTF - TRBJ1-2 TRBV4-3 -
TGCGCCAGCAGCTTAGCGGGAGGGCCCAGCAATGAGCAGTTCTTC CASSLAGGPSNEQFF many TRBJ2-1 TRBV5-1 TRBD2
TGCAGTGCTATGGGACTTTGGGGGAGCAATCAGCCCCAGCATTTT CSAMGLWGSNQPQHF many TRBJ1-5 TRBV20-1 -
TGTGCCACCAGTGATTATCCAGGTAGCAACTACAATGAGCAGTTCTTC CATSDYPGSNYNEQFF few TRBJ2-1 TRBV24-1 -
TGCAGTGCTAGAGATGCGGGACAGGGGTCACAGCCCCAGCATTTT CSARDAGQGSQPQHF - TRBJ1-5 TRBV20-1 TRBD1
TGCGCCAGCAGCCCCGACGGACATAGCAATCAGCCCCAGAATTTT CASSPDGHSNQPQNF many TRBJ1-5 TRBV5-1 -
TGCAGCGTTGGTGCAGCCATTATAGGGGGTGAGCAGTTCTTC CSVGAAIIGGEQFF many TRBJ2-1 TRBV29-1 -
TGTGCCAGCAGCTTCCAGGGGGCGGTCAATCAGCCCCAGCATTTT CASSFQGAVNQPQHF many TRBJ1-5 TRBV7-2 TRBD1
TGTGCCAGCTCCCCAGAAGCGATCGGCAACGAGCAGTACTTC CASSPEAIGNEQYF many TRBJ2-7 TRBV18 -
TGTGCCAGCAGCCACTCAGGGGTCAGCAATCAGCCCCAGCATTTT CASSHSGVSNQPQHF many TRBJ1-5 TRBV6-2/TRBV6-3 -
TGCGCCAGCAGCTTGGAGGACGGGTATTCACCCCTCCACTTT CASSLEDGYSPLHF many TRBJ1-6 TRBV5-1 -
TGCAGTGCTAAAAGACAGGGGGCGGCCTATGGCTACACCTTC CSAKRQGAAYGYTF - TRBJ1-2 TRBV20-1 TRBD1
TGTGCCAGCTCACCACCGGGGGGGGGCAGAAACAATGAGCAGTTCTTC CASSPPGGGRNNEQFF many TRBJ2-1 TRBV18 -
TGTGCCACCAGTGAATCAGGGGCGGGAAACACCATATATTTT CATSESGAGNTIYF many TRBJ1-3 TRBV24-1 -
TGTGCCAGCAGGCGGGAGGCTAGCACAGATACGCAGTATTTT CASRREASTDTQYF many TRBJ2-3 TRBV27 TRBD2
TGCAGTGCTAGAGGACTTAGCGGGCCGAGCTCCTACAATGAGCAGTTCTTC CSARGLSGPSSYNEQFF many TRBJ2-1 TRBV20-1 TRBD2
TGCAGTGCTAGAGATATCGGGGGGACTCACCTAAACAATCAGCCCCAGCATTTT CSARDIGGTHLNNQPQHF many TRBJ1-5 TRBV20-1 -
TGTGCCAGCAGTGTTTACTTAAACCACTCCTACGAGCAGTACTTC CASSVYLNHSYEQYF many TRBJ2-7 TRBV25-1 -
TGTGCCAGCAGTTGGGTAACAGTTGGTAATTCACCCCTCCACTTT CASSWVTVGNSPLHF - TRBJ1-6 TRBV28 -
TGTGCCAGCAGCTCCCGCTCACCCCTCCACTTT CASSSRSPLHF many TRBJ1-6 TRBV6-6 -
TGCGCCAGCAGCTTGGACAGCCTAGGGCCCTACGAGCAGTACTTC CASSLDSLGPYEQYF many TRBJ2-7 TRBV5-1 -
TGCAGTGCTAGTTTCGAAAGGCTAGCGGGAGTGGCAGATACGCAGTATTTT CSASFERLAGVADTQYF many TRBJ2-3 TRBV20-1 TRBD2